This T cell receptor beta chain was recorded in a study of glioma-infiltrating T cells after dendritic cell vaccination. Fresh-frozen tumor tissue and more than two years of survival data were available for all. This clone was counted a single time. Germline-derived CDR1 and CDR2 are SGHRS and YFSETQ. V was trimmed by 4 bases and J by 7 bases, leaving 23 bases between them. CDR3 length equals 16 residues. Primers: 60 V beta forward and 13 J beta reverse. Sequencing used immunoSEQ multiplex PCR; TCRdb keeps in-frame clones, though not all of them. There are over 55,000 clones in the sample; 81% occur only once, and around 8% lies in the top ten.

Source: blood, taken before dendritic cell vaccination. The chain couples TRBV5-1 to TRBJ1-2, with D tentatively TRBD1 (5 bases). The TCR sequence derives from a human donor with glioblastoma. This CDR3 reads CASSPLQDTGQGGYTF. The CDR3 nucleotides read TGCGCCAGCAGCCCCCTTCAAGACACCGGTCAGGGTGGCTACACCTTC. The whole variable domain, filled in from reference TRBV5-1 and TRBJ1-2, reads KAGVTQTPRYLIKTRGQQVTLSCSPISGHRSVSWYQQTPGQGLQFLFEYFSETQRNKGNFPGRFSGRQFSNSRSEMNVSTLELGDSALYLCASSPLQDTGQGGYTFGSGTRLTVV.